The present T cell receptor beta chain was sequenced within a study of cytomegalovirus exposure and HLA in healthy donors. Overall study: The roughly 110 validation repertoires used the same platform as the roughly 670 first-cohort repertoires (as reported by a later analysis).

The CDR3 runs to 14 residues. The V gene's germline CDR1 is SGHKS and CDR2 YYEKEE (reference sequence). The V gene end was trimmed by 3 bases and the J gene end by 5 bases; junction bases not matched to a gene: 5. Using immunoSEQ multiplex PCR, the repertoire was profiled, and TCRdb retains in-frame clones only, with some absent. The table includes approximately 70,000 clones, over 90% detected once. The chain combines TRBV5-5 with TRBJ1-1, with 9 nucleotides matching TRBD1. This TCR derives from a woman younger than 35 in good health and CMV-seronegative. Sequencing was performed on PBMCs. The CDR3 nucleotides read TGTGCCAGCAGCTGGGGACAGGGAAGGACTGAAGCTTTCTTT. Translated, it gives CASSWGQGRTEAFF.